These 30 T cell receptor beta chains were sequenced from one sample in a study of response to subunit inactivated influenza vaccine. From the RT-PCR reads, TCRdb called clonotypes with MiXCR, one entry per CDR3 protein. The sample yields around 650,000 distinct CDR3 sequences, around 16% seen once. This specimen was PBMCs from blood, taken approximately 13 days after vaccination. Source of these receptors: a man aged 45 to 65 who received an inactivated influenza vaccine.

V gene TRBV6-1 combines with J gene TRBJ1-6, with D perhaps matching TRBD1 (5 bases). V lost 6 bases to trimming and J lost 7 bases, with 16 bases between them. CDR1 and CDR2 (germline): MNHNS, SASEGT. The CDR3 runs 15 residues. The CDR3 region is CASSSTGPLNSPLHF. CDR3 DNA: TGTGCCAGCAGCTCCACGGGACCGCTGAATTCACCCCTCCACTTT.

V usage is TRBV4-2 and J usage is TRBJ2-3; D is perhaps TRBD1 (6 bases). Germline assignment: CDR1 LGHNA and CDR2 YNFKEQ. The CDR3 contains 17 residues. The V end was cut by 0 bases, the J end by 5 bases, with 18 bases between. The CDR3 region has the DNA TGTGCCAGCAGCCAAGACAGGGGACCCTTGAAGCTAGATACGCAGTATTTT. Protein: CASSQDRGPLKLDTQYF.

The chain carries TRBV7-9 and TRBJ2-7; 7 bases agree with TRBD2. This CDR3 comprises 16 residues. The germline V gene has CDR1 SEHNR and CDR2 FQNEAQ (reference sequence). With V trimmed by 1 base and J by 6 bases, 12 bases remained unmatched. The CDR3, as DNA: TGTGCCAGCAGCTTAGTGTTCGTTGCGGGAGCAGCCGAGCAGTACTTC. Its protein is CASSLVFVAGAAEQYF.

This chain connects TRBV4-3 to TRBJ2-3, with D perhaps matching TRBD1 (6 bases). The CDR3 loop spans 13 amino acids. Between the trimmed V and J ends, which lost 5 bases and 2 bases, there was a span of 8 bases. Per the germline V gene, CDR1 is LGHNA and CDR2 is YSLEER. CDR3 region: CASSGDNTDTQYF. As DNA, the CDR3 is TGCGCCAGCAGCGGGGACAACACAGATACGCAGTATTTT.

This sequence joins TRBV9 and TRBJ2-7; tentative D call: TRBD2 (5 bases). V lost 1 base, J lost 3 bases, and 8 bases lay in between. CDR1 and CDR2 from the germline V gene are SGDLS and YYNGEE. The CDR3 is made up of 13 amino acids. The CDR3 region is CASSVSSFYEQYF. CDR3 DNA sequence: TGTGCCAGCAGCGTATCTAGCTTCTACGAGCAGTACTTC.

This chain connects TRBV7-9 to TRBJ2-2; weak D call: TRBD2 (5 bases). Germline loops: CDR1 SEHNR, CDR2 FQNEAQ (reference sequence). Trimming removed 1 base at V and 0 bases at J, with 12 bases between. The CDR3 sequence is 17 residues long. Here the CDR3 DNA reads TGTGCCAGCAGCTTAGGCAGCCCCGGGACGAACACCGGGGAGCTGTTTTTT. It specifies CASSLGSPGTNTGELFF. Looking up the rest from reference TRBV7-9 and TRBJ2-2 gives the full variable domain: DTGVSQNPRHKITKRGQNVTFRCDPISEHNRLYWYRQTLGQGPEFLTYFQNEAQLEKSRLLSDRFSAERPKGSFSTLEIQRTEQGDSAMYLCASSLGSPGTNTGELFFGEGSRLTVL.

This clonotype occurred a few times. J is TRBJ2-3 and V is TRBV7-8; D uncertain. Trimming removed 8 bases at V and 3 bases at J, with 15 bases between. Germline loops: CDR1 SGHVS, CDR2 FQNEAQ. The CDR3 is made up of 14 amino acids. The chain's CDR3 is CASSPTFVTDTQYF. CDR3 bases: TGTGCCAGCTCCCCGACATTTGTAACAGATACGCAGTATTTT.

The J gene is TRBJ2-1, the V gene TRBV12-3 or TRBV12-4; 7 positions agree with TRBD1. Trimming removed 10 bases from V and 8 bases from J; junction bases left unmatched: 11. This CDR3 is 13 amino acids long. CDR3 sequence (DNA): TGTGCCACTGAGACAGGGTTTGGGCATGAGCAGTTCTTC. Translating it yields CATETGFGHEQFF.

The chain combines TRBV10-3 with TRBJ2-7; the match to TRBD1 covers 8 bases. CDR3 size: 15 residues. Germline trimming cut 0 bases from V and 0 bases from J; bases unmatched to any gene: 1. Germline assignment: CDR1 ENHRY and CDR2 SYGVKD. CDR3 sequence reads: CAISESGQASYEQYF. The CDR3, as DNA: TGTGCCATCAGTGAGTCGGGACAGGCCTCCTACGAGCAGTACTTC.

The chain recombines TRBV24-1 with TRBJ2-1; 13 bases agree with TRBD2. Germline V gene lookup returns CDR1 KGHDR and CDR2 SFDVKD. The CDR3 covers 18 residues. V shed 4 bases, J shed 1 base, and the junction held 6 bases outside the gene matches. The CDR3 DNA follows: TGTGCCACCAGTGACCCCGAGACTAGCGGGGGGTCCTACAATGAGCAGTTCTTC. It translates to CATSDPETSGGSYNEQFF.

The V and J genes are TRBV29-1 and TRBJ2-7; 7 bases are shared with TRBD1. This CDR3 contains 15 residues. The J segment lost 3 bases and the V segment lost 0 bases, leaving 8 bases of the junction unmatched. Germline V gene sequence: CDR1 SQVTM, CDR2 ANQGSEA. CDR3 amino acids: CSVEDMPGGVYEQYF. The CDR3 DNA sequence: TGCAGCGTTGAAGATATGCCAGGGGGAGTCTACGAGCAGTACTTC.

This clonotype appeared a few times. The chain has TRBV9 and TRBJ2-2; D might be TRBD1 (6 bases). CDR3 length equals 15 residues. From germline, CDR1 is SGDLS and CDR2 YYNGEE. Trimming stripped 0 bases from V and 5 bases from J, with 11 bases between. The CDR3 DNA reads TGTGCCAGCAGCGTAGGGCACCAGGGGACCGGGGAGCTGTTTTTT. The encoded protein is CASSVGHQGTGELFF.

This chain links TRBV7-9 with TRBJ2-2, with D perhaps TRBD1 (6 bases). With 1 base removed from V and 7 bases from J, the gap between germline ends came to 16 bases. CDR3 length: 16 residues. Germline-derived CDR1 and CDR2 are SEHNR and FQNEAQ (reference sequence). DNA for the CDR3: TGTGCCAGCAGCTTAGGAAGTCAGGGGTTCGGCGGGGAGCTGTTTTTT. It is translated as CASSLGSQGFGGELFF. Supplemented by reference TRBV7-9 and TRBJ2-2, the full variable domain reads DTGVSQNPRHKITKRGQNVTFRCDPISEHNRLYWYRQTLGQGPEFLTYFQNEAQLEKSRLLSDRFSAERPKGSFSTLEIQRTEQGDSAMYLCASSLGSQGFGGELFFGEGSRLTVL.

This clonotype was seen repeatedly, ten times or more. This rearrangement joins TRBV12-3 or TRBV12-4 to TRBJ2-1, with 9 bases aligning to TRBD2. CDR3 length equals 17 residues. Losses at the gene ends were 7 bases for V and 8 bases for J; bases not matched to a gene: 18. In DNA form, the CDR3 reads TGTGCCAGCACCTTTGCCCCCGGGCTAGCGGGGAACGATGAGCAGTTCTTC. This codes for CASTFAPGLAGNDEQFF.

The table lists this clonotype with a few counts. CDR3 loop: CASSQRGLAGNPQETQYF. DNA for the CDR3: TGCGCCAGCAGCCAAAGGGGACTAGCGGGGAACCCCCAAGAGACCCAGTACTTC. This sequence joins TRBV4-1 and TRBJ2-5, with 13 positions matching TRBD2. CDR1 is MGHRA and CDR2 is YSYEKL in the germline V gene. The CDR3 length is 18 residues. V trimming: 2 bases; J trimming: 1 base; junction bases outside the gene matches: 7.

CDR3 sequence: CASSLGGAPNTIYF. The DNA of the CDR3 is TGTGCCAGCAGTTTAGGAGGGGCTCCCAACACCATATATTTT. The chain couples TRBV12-3 or TRBV12-4 to TRBJ1-3, with D possibly matching TRBD1 (5 bases). With 1 base removed from V and 7 bases from J, the gap between germline ends came to 11 bases. This CDR3 has 14 residues.

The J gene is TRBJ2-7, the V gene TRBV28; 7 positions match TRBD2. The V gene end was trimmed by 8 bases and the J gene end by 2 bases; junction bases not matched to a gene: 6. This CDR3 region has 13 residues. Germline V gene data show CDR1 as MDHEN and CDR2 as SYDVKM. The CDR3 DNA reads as TGTGCCAGCGGGAGGGCGGGCGCCTACGAGCAGTACTTC. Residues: CASGRAGAYEQYF.

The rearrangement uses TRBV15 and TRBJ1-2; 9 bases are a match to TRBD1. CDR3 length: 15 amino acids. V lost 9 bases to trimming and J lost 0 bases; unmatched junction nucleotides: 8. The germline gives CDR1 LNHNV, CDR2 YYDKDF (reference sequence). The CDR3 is CATSRDRDSNYGYTF. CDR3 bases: TGTGCCACGTCCCGGGACAGGGACTCTAACTATGGCTACACCTTC.

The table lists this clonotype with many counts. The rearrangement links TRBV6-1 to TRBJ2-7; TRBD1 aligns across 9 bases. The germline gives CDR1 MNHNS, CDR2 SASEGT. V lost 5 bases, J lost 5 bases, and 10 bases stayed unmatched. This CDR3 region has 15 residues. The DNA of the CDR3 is TGTGCCAGCAGTACCTGGACAGGGGACTTTGACGAGCAGTACTTC. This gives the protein CASSTWTGDFDEQYF.

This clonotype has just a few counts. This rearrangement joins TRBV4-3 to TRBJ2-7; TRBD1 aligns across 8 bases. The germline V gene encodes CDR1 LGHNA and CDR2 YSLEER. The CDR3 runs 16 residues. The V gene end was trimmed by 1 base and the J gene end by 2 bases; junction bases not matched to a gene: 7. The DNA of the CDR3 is TGCGCCAGCAGCCAAGCACAGGGGGGAACAACCTACGAGCAGTACTTC. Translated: CASSQAQGGTTYEQYF.

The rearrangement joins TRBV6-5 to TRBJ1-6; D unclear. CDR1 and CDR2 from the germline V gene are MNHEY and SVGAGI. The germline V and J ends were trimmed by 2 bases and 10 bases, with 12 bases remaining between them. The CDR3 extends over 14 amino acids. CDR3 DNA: TGTGCCAGCAGTTACGGAGTAGAGGAATCACCCCTCCACTTT. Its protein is CASSYGVEESPLHF.

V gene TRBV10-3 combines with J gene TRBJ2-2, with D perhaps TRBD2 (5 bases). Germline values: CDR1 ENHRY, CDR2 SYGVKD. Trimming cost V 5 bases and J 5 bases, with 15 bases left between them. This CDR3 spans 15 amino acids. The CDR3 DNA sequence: TGTGCCATCAGTCCGTCGCTTAGGGAGACCGGGGAGCTGTTTTTT. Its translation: CAISPSLRETGELFF.

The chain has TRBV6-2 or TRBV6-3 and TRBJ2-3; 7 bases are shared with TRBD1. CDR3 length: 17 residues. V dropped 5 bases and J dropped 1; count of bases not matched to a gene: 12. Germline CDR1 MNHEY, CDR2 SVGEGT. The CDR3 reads CASSPPGQVQRTDTQYF. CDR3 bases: TGTGCCAGCAGTCCCCCCGGACAGGTTCAACGCACAGATACGCAGTATTTT.

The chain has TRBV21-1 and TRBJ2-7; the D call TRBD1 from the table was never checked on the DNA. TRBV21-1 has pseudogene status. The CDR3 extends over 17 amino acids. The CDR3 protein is CASSTTRPGTGAYEQYF. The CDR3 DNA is TGTGCCAGCAGCACTACCCGTCCCGGGACAGGGGCCTACGAGCAGTACTTC.

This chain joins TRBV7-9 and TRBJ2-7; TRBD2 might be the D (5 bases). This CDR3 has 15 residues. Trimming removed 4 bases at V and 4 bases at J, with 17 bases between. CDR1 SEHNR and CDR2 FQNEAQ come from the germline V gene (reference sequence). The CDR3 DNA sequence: TGTGCCAGCAGCTCTAGCACCTCGTTCCCTTACGAGCAGTACTTC. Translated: CASSSSTSFPYEQYF. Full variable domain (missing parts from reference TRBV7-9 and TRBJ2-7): DTGVSQNPRHKITKRGQNVTFRCDPISEHNRLYWYRQTLGQGPEFLTYFQNEAQLEKSRLLSDRFSAERPKGSFSTLEIQRTEQGDSAMYLCASSSSTSFPYEQYFGPGTRLTVT.

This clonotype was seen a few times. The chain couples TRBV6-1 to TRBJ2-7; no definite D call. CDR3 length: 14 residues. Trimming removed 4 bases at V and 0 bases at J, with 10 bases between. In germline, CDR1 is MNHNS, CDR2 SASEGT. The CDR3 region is CASSVPLSSYEQYF. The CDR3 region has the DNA TGTGCCAGCAGTGTCCCCTTGAGCTCCTACGAGCAGTACTTC.

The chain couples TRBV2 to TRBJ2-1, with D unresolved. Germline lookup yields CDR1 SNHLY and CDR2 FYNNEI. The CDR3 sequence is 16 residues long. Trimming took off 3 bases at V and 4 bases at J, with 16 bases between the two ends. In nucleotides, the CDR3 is TGTGCCAGCAGTGATGATGCCTGGCAATCATACAATGAGCAGTTCTTC. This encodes CASSDDAWQSYNEQFF. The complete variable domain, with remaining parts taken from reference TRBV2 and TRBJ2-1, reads EPEVTQTPSHQVTQMGQEVILRCVPISNHLYFYWYRQILGQKVEFLVSFYNNEISEKSEIFDDQFSVERPDGSNFTLKIRSTKLEDSAMYFCASSDDAWQSYNEQFFGPGTRLTVL.

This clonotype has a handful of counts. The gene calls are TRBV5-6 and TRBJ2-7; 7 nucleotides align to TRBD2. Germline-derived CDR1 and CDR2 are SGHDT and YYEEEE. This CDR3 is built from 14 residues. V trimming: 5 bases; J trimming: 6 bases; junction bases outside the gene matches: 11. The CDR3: CASSTGTILPEQYF. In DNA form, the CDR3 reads TGTGCCAGCAGTACCGGGACTATCCTTCCCGAGCAGTACTTC.

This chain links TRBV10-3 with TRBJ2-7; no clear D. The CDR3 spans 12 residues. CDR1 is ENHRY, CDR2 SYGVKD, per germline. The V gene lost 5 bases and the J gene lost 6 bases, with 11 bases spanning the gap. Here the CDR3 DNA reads TGTGCCATCAGTCTCCAGAAGTTCGAGCAGTACTTC. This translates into CAISLQKFEQYF.

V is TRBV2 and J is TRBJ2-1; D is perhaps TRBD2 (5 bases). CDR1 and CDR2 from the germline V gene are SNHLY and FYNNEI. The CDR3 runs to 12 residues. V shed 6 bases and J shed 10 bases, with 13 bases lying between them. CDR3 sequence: CASSLLVTEQFF. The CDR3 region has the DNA TGTGCCAGCAGCCTACTAGTTACCGAGCAGTTCTTC.